The clone carrying this TCR beta chain was recorded only once. The source of the sample is a study of blood T cell repertoires in COVID-19. Study-level information: Acute-phase and convalescent COVID-19 samples originated in the United States, Italy and Spain. PBMCs, B-cell-depleted T cells, or T cells provided the cDNA or gDNA that made up the material.

In the original workflow: Amplification from reference gene primers served as the basis for estimated nucleated cell counts. Measured with immunoSEQ multiplex PCR; TCRdb has only the in-frame clones, and not every one. V and J calls and clone size are copied from that table; D and trimming were computed from the DNA. This table has some 320,000 clones, around 87% appearing once. The germline gives CDR1 LGHDT, CDR2 YNNKEL (reference sequence). The CDR3 covers 20 residues. Trimming pared 4 bases from V and 0 bases from J, leaving 27 bases between. The sequence was obtained from a woman aged 45-65 years who had recovered from COVID-19. The J gene is TRBJ2-5, the V gene TRBV3-1 (or the pseudogene TRBV3-2), with D possibly TRBD1 on 5 matching bases. Sequenced sample: peripheral blood. The CDR3 region has the DNA TGTGCCAGCAGCCGTCAATTGGACATTGGGGCAAAACCGTACCAAGAGACCCAGTACTTC. It translates to CASSRQLDIGAKPYQETQYF.